What follows is one T cell receptor beta chain and its context. Per germline, CDR1 SGHRS and CDR2 YFSETQ. The V end lost 6 bases, the J end lost 0 bases, and 15 bases lay between the germline ends. The CDR3 length is 15 residues. Original data processing: Amplified reference gene primers provided the basis for estimating nucleated cell counts. The table came from immunoSEQ multiplex PCR; TCRdb's copy has only in-frame clones and leaves some out. That table furnishes V, J and clone size, whereas the DNA furnished D and trimming. The sample lists fewer than 300,000 clones, about 89% occurring once. The record originates from a study of blood T cell repertoires in COVID-19.

V gene TRBV5-1 combines with J gene TRBJ1-2; the D gene is possibly TRBD1 (6 bases). The sequencing sample was made of peripheral blood. This TCR came from a man aged 30 to 45 with acute or convalescent COVID-19. CDR3 sequence: CASTSEGGTNYGYTF. CDR3 nucleotide sequence: TGCGCCAGCACCTCTGAGGGGGGGACTAACTATGGCTACACCTTC.